This TCR beta chain was sequenced in a study of T cell responses to AZD1222 COVID-19 vaccine. Study-level results: There were repertoire samples only from the period after the peak T cell response. Spike-specific TCR breadth and depth both grew after two AZD1222 doses. At study baseline, merely a handful of AZD1222 recipients were seropositive.

In regard to this clone: Antigen specificity is unknown.

Repertoires were generated with immunoSEQ multiplex PCR, while TCRdb's copy carries only in-frame clones and drops some. Of over 45,000 clones listed, 89% are singletons. The clonotype originates from an adult in good health. The sample was peripheral blood, taken on day 0 of AZD1222 vaccination.

The CDR3 DNA is TGTGCCAGCAGTTCTTTCAGGGCCAGCTCCTACAATGAGCAGTTCTTC. This encodes CASSSFRASSYNEQFF. V is TRBV27 and J is TRBJ2-1, with a tentative D call TRBD1 (5 bases). Trimming shortened V by 4 bases and J by 0 bases, and 13 bases separated the two germline ends. Germline loops: CDR1 MNHEY, CDR2 SMNVEV (reference sequence). The CDR3 runs to 16 residues.